This TCR beta chain emerged from a study of cytomegalovirus exposure and HLA in healthy donors. At the level of the study: In an earlier analysis, 95 million to 130 million unique TCR beta sequences were found from about 180 million T cells.

General study findings and limits: Being productive about 87% or about 30% of the time was typical of most TCR beta V segments in an earlier analysis.

As for this clone: Its antigen is as yet unknown.

This CDR3 comprises 15 residues. PCR was performed using 60 Vbeta and 13 Jbeta primers. The repertoire was sequenced with immunoSEQ multiplex PCR; TCRdb's copy has only in-frame clones and lacks some. The table includes about 110,000 clones, about 73% detected once. The chain employs TRBV21-1 and TRBJ2-7; TRBD1, the table's D call, was not compared with the DNA. TRBV21-1 is an annotated pseudogene. The sequence derives from a woman in her thirties in good health and CMV-seronegative. The sequenced sample consisted of PBMCs. The CDR3 reads CASSKGRGQGDEQYF. The CDR3 DNA reads as TGTGCCAGCAGCAAAGGGAGGGGACAGGGAGACGAGCAGTACTTC.